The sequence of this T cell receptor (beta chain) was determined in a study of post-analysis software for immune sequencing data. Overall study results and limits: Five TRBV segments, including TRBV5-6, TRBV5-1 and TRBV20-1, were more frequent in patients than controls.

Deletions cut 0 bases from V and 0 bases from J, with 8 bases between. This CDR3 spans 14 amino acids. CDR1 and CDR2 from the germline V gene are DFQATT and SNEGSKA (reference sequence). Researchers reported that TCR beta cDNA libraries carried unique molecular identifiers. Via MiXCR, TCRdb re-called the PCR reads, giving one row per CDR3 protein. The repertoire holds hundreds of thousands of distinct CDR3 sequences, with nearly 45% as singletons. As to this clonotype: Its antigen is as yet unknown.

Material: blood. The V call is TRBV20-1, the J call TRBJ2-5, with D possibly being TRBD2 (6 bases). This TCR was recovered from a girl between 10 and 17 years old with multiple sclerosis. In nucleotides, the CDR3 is TGCAGTGCTAGAGATGGAGGGAACCAAGAGACCCAGTACTTC. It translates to CSARDGGNQETQYF.